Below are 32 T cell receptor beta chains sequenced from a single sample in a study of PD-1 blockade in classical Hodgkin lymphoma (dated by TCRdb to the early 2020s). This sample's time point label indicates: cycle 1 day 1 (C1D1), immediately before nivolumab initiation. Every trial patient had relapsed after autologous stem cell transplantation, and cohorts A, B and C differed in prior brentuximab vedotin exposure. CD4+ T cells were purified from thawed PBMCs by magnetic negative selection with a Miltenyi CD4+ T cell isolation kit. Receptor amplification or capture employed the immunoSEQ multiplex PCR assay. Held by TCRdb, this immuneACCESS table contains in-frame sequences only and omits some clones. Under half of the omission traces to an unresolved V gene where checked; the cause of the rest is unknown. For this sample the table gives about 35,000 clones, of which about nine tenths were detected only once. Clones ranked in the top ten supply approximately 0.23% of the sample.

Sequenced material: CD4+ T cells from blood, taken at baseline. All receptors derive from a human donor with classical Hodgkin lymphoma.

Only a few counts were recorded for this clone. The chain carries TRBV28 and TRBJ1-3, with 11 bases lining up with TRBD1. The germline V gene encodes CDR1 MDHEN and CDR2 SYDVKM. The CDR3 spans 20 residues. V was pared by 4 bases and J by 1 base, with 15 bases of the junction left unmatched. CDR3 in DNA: TGTGCCAGCAGTTCATACGGGGATTGGACAGGGGGCAGGTCTGGAAACACCATATATTTT. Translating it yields CASSSYGDWTGGRSGNTIYF.

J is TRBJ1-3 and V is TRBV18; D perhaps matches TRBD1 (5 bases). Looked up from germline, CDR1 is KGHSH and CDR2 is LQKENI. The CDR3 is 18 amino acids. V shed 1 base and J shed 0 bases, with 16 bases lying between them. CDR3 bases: TGTGCCAGCTCACCACTGAGGCTACAGGCGAACTCTGGAAACACCATATATTTT. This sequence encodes CASSPLRLQANSGNTIYF.

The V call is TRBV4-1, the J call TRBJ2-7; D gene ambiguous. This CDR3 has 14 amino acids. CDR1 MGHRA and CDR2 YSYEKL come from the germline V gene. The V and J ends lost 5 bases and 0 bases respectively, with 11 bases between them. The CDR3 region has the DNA TGCGCCAGCAGCGGAAGAGATGGCTCCTACGAGCAGTACTTC. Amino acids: CASSGRDGSYEQYF.

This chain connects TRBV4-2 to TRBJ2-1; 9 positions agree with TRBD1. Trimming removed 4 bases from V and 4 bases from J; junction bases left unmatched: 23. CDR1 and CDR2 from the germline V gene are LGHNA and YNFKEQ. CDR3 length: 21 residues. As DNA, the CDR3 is TGTGCCAGCAGCCCACCTTGGCCCAGACAGGGGGAAGCGGGGACATACAATGAGCAGTTCTTC. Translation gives CASSPPWPRQGEAGTYNEQFF.

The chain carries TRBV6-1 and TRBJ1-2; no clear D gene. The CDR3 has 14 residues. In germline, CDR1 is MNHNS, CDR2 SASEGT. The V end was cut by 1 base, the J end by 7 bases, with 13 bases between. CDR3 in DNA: TGTGCCAGCAGTGAAGGGGGATTTTTAGGTGGCTACACCTTC. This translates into CASSEGGFLGGYTF.

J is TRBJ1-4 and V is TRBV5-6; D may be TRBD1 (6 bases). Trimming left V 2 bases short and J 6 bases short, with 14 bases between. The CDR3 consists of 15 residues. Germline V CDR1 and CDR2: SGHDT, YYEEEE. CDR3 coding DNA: TGTGCCAGCAGCTTATCTAGGGGGACGGATGAAAAACTGTTTTTT. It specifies CASSLSRGTDEKLFF.

The CDR3 sequence: CASLSDRDGKNIQYF. CDR3 bases: TGCGCCAGCCTATCAGACAGGGACGGCAAAAACATTCAGTACTTC. The V gene is TRBV23-1, the J gene TRBJ2-4, with 7 bases identical to TRBD1. TRBV23-1 is reported as an ORF; its role is uncertain. Trimming at V came to 8 bases and at J to 3 bases, leaving 10 bases not matched to a gene. The CDR3 sequence is 15 residues long.

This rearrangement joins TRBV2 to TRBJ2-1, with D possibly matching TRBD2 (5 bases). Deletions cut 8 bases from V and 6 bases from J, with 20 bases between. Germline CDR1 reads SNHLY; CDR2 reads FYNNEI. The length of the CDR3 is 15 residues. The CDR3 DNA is TGTGCCAGCGATGCACGGGTTCGGGGTAGCAATGAGCAGTTCTTC. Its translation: CASDARVRGSNEQFF. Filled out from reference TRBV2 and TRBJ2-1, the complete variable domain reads EPEVTQTPSHQVTQMGQEVILRCVPISNHLYFYWYRQILGQKVEFLVSFYNNEISEKSEIFDDQFSVERPDGSNFTLKIRSTKLEDSAMYFCASDARVRGSNEQFFGPGTRLTVL.

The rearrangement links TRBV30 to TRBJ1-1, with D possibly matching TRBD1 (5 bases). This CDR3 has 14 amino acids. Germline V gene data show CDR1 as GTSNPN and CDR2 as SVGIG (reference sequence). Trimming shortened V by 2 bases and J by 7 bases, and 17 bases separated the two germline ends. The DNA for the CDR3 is TGTGCCTGGAGTCCCGGTAGGGGATGGGTTGAAGCTTTCTTT. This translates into CAWSPGRGWVEAFF.

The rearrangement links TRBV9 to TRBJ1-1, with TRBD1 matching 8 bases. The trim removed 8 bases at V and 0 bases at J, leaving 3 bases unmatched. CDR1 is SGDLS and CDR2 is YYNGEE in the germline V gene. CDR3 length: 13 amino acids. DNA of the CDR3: TGTGCCAGTCGACAGGGGATGAACACTGAAGCTTTCTTT. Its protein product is CASRQGMNTEAFF. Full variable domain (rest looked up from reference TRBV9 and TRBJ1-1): DSGVTQTPKHLITATGQRVTLRCSPRSGDLSVYWYQQSLDQGLQFLIQYYNGEERAKGNILERFSAQQFPDLHSELNLSSLELGDSALYFCASRQGMNTEAFFGQGTRLTVV.

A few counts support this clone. CDR3 DNA: TGTGCCAGCAGCCCCTTGGGGGGCGTGGGCTACACCTTC. Amino acid sequence: CASSPLGGVGYTF. The chain employs TRBV7-9 and TRBJ1-2; D is possibly TRBD1 (6 bases). The CDR3 sequence is 13 residues long. Germline CDR1 SEHNR, CDR2 FQNEAQ (reference sequence). V shed 5 bases and J shed 8 bases, with 15 bases lying between them.

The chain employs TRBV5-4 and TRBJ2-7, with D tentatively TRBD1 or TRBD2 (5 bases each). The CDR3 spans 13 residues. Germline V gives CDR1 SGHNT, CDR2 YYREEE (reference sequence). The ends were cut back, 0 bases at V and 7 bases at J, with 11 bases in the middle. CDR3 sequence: CASSLEGTREQYF. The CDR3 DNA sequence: TGTGCCAGCAGCTTGGAGGGGACGAGGGAGCAGTACTTC.

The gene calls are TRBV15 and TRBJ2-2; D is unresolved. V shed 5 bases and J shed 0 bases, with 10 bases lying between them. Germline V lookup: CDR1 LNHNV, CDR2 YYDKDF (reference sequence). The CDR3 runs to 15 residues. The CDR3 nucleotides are TGTGCCACCAGCCCCCGAAGGGCGAACACCGGGGAGCTGTTTTTT. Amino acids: CATSPRRANTGELFF. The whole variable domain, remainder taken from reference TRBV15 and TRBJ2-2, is DAMVIQNPRYQVTQFGKPVTLSCSQTLNHNVMYWYQQKSSQAPKLLFHYYDKDFNNEADTPDNFQSRRPNTSFCFLDIRSPGLGDTAMYLCATSPRRANTGELFFGEGSRLTVL.

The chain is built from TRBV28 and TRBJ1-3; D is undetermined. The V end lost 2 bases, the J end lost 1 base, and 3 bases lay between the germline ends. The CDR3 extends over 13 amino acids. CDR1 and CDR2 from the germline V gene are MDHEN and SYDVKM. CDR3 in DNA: TGTGCCAGCAGTTTACGGTCTGGAAACACCATATATTTT. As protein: CASSLRSGNTIYF. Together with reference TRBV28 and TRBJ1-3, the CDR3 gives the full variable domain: DVKVTQSSRYLVKRTGEKVFLECVQDMDHENMFWYRQDPGLGLRLIYFSYDVKMKEKGDIPEGYSVSREKKERFSLILESASTNQTSMYLCASSLRSGNTIYFGEGSWLTVV.

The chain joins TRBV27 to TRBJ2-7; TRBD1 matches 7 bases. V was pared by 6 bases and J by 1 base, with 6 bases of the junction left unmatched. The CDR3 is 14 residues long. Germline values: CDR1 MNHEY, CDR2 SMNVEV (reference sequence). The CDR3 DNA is TGTGCCAGCAGAGGGGACAGTAGATCCTACGAGCAGTACTTC. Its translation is CASRGDSRSYEQYF.

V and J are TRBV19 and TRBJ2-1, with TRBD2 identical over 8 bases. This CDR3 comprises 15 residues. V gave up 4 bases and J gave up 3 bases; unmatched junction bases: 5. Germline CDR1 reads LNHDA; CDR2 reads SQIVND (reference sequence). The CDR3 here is CASSKLAVRYNEQFF. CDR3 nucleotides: TGTGCCAGTAGTAAACTAGCGGTCCGCTACAATGAGCAGTTCTTC.

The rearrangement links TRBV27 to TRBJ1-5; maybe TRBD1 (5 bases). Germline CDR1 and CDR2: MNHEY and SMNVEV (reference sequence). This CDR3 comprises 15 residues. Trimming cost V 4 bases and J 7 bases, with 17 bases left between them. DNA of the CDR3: TGTGCCAGCAGTTACCAGGGACTCCCGCGGCAGCCCCAGCATTTT. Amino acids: CASSYQGLPRQPQHF.

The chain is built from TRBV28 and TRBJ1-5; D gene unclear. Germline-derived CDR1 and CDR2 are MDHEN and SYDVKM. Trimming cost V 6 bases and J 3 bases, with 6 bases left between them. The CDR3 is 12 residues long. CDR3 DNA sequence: TGTGCCAGCAGCCCCCCCAATCAGCCCCAGCATTTT. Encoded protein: CASSPPNQPQHF. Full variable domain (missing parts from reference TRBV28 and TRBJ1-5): DVKVTQSSRYLVKRTGEKVFLECVQDMDHENMFWYRQDPGLGLRLIYFSYDVKMKEKGDIPEGYSVSREKKERFSLILESASTNQTSMYLCASSPPNQPQHFGDGTRLSIL.

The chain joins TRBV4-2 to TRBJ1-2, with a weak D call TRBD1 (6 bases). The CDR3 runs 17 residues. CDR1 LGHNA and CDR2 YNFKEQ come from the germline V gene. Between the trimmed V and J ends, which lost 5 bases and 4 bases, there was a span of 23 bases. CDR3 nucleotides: TGTGCCAGCAGCAACCGAGGGGGTTTTACAGGGCGCTATGGCTACACCTTC. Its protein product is CASSNRGGFTGRYGYTF.

The chain's CDR3 is CASRGSGDHNEQFF. CDR3 DNA: TGCGCCAGCAGGGGGAGCGGGGACCACAATGAGCAGTTCTTC. The chain is built from TRBV10-1 and TRBJ2-1; 7 bases line up with TRBD2. The ends lost 6 bases at V and 5 bases at J; junction bases unmatched: 7. Per germline, CDR1 WNHNN and CDR2 SYGVQD (reference sequence). CDR3 size: 14 residues.

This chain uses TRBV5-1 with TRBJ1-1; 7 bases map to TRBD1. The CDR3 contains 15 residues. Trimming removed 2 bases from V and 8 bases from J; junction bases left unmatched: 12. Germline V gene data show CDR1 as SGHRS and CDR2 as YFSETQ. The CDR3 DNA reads TGCGCCAGCAGCTTCGGTCTAGGGGGCCCTCCGGAAGCTTTCTTT. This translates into CASSFGLGGPPEAFF.

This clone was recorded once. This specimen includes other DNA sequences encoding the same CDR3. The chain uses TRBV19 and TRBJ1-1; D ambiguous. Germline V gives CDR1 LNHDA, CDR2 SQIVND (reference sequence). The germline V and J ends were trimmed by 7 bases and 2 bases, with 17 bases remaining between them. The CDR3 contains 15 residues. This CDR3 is CASTVPGRRNTEAFF. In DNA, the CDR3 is TGTGCCAGTACCGTCCCGGGTCGCCGAAACACTGAAGCTTTCTTT.

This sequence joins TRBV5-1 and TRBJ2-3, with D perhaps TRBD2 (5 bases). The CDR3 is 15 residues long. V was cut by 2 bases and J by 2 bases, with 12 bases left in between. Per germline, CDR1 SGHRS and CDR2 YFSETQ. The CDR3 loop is CASSLEEVDTDTQYF. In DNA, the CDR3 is TGCGCCAGCAGCTTAGAGGAGGTGGACACAGATACGCAGTATTTT.

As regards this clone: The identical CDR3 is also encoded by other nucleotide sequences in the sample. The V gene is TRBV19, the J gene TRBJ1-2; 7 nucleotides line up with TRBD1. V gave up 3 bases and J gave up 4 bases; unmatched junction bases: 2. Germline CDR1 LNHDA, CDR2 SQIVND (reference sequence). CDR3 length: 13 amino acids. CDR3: CASSIRQGYGYTF. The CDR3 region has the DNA TGTGCCAGTAGTATTCGACAGGGCTATGGCTACACCTTC.

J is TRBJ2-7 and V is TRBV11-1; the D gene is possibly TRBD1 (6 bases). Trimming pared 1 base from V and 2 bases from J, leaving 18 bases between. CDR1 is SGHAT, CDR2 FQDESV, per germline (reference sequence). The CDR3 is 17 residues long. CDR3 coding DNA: TGTGCCAGCAGCTTAGGTACCTTTCAGGGGTTGACCTACGAGCAGTACTTC. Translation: CASSLGTFQGLTYEQYF.

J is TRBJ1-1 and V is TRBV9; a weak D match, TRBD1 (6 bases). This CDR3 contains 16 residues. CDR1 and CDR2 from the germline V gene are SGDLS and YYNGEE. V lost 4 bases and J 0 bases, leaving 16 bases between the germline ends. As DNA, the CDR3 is TGTGCCAGCAGCCCCGCGGGGGCCCTATTGAACACTGAAGCTTTCTTT. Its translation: CASSPAGALLNTEAFF.

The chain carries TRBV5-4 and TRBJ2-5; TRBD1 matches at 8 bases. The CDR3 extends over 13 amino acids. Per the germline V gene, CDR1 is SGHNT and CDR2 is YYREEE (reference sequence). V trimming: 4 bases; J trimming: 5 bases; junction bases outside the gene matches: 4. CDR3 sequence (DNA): TGTGCCAGCAGCCAACAGGGGGAGGAGACCCAGTACTTC. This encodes CASSQQGEETQYF.

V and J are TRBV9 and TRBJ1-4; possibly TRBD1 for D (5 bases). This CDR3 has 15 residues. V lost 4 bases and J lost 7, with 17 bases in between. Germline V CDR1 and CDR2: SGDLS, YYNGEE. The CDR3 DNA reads TGTGCCAGCAGCTGGTCAACGGGGGGGATTGAAAAACTGTTTTTT. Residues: CASSWSTGGIEKLFF.

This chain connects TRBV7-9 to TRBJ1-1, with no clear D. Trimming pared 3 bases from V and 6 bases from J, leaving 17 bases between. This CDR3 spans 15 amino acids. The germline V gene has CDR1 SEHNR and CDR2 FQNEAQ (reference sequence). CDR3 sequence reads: CASSLPVSRSPEAFF. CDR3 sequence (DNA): TGTGCCAGCAGCTTGCCGGTTTCTCGGAGCCCTGAAGCTTTCTTT.

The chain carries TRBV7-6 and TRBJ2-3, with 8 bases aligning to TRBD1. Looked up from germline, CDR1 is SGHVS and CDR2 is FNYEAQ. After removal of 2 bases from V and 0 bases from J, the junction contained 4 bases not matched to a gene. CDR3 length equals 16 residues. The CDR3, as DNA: TGTGCCAGCAGCTTAATGGGACAGGCCAGCACAGATACGCAGTATTTT. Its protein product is CASSLMGQASTDTQYF.

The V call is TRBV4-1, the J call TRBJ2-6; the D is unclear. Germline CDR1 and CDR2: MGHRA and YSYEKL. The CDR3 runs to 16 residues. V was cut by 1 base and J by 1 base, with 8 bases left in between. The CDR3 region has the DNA TGCGCCAGCAGCCAAGGTCAAGGATCTGGGGCCAACGTCCTGACTTTC. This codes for CASSQGQGSGANVLTF.

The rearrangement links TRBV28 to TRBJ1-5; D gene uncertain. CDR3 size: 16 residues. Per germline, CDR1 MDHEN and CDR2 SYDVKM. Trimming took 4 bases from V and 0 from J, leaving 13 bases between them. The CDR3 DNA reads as TGTGCCAGCAGTTCCCCCCGGATTCTTAGCAATCAGCCCCAGCATTTT. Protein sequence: CASSSPRILSNQPQHF. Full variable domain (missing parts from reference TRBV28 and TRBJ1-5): DVKVTQSSRYLVKRTGEKVFLECVQDMDHENMFWYRQDPGLGLRLIYFSYDVKMKEKGDIPEGYSVSREKKERFSLILESASTNQTSMYLCASSSPRILSNQPQHFGDGTRLSIL.